This T cell receptor beta chain was recovered during a study of metastatic and nonmetastatic thyroid tumors. Study background: Blood and tumor or nodule tissue repertoires from malignant and benign thyroid patients were compared.

Every patient underwent thyroid surgery untreated. This clone has at least ten counts. As handled by the study authors: The study's classifier, a distant-metastasis tool for papillary thyroid cancer, was built using CDR3 differences across clinicopathological groups. TCRdb ran MiXCR on the PCR reads. It is TCRdb's table, rather than the study itself, that gives the V and J calls and clone size. This table has more than 12,000 clones, about 29% appearing once. Per the germline V gene, CDR1 is MNHNS and CDR2 is SASEGT. The CDR3 runs 16 residues. V lost 5 bases, J lost 6 bases, and 13 bases stayed unmatched.

The V and J genes are TRBV6-1 and TRBJ2-1, with TRBD1 identical over 7 bases. Input material: tumor tissue. This receptor was obtained from a male donor with papillary thyroid cancer or a benign thyroid nodule (not recorded which). Some clones in this sample may be carry-over from other donors' samples. CDR3 in amino acids: CASSKDDRVRSNEQFF. The CDR3 nucleotides are TGTGCCAGCAGTAAAGACGACAGGGTCAGGTCCAATGAGCAGTTCTTC.